This entry concerns a single TCR beta chain. Its target is unknown. In the authors' methods: Because ImmunoSEQ provided only junction sequences with no quality scores, the filtering differed. Generated by immunoSEQ multiplex PCR, the TCRdb table keeps only in-frame clones and is missing some. That table supplies the V and J calls and clone size; D and trimming were determined from the DNA. Of about 2.2 million clones listed, approximately 92% are singletons. The sample comes from a study of shared clonotypes between healthy human individuals. Study-level points and caveats: Generation probability values for non-shared clonotypes were lower than those for clonotypes shared by all four donors. Roughly 4.6% of naive CD4 clonotypes were common to four donors.

CD45RO-negative, CCR7-selected cells formed the naive CD8 fraction, which excluded terminally differentiated effector memory CD45RA+ cells. Adult Caucasians living in Nashville, Tennessee made up all of the donors. CDR3 length: 15 residues. The V gene end was trimmed by 4 bases and the J gene end by 4 bases; junction bases not matched to a gene: 6. Germline CDR1 and CDR2: SEHNR and FQNEAQ (reference sequence). This TCR came from a man aged 18 to 35 in good health. Some clones in this sample may be carry-over from other donors' samples. Sample: naive CD8+ T cells from PBMCs. V and J are TRBV7-9 and TRBJ2-5, with 10 bases identical to TRBD1. The DNA for the CDR3 is TGTGCCAGCAGCTCTCCCCGGGACAGGGGAGAGACCCAGTACTTC. It is translated as CASSSPRDRGETQYF.